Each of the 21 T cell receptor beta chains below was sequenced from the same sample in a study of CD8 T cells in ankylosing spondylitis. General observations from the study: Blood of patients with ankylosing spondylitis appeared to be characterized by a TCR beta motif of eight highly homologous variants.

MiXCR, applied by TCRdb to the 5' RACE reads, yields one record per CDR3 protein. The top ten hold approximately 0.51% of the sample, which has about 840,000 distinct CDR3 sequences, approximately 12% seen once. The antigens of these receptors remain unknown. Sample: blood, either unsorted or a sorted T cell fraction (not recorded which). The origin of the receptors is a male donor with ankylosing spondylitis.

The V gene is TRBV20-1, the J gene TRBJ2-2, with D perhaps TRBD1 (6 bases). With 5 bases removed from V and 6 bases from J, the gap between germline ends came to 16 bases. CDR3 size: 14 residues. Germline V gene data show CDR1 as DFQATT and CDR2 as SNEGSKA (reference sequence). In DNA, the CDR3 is TGCAGTGCTCCGTACAGGGCCTTCGCCGGGGAGCTGTTTTTT. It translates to CSAPYRAFAGELFF.

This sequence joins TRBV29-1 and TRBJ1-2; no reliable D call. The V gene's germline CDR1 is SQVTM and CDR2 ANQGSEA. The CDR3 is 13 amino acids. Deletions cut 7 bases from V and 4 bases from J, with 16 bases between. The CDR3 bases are TGCAGCGCTAGTAAGGAAGTAAGCTATGGCTACACCTTC. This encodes CSASKEVSYGYTF.

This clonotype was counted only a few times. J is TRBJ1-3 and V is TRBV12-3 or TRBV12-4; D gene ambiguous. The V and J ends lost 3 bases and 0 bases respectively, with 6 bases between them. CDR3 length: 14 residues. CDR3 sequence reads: CASSFSASGNTIYF. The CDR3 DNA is TGTGCCAGCAGTTTCTCTGCCTCTGGAAACACCATATATTTT.

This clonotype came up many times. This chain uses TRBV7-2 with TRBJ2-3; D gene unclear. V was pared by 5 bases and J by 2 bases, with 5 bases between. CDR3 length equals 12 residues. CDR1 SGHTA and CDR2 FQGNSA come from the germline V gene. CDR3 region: CASSRDTDTQYF. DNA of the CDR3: TGTGCCAGCAGCCGCGACACAGATACGCAGTATTTT.

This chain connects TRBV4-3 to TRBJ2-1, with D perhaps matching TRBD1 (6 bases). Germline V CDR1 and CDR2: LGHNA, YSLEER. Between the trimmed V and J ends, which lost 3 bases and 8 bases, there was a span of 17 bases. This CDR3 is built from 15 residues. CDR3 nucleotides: TGCGCCAGCAGCCACATGGGTAACAGGGACGATGAGCAGTTCTTC. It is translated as CASSHMGNRDDEQFF.

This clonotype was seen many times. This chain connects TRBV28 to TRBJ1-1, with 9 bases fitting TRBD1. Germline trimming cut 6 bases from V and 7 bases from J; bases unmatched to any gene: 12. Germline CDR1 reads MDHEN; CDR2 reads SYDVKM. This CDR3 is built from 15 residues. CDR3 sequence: CASRTPGQGLGEAFF. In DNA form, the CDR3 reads TGTGCCAGCAGAACTCCGGGACAGGGTCTGGGTGAAGCTTTCTTT.

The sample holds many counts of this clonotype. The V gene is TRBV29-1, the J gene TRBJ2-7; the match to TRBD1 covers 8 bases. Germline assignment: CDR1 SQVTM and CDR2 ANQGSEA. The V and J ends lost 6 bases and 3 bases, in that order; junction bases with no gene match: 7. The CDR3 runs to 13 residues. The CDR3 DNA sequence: TGCAGCGTCCAGGGCAGGGGGCTCTACGAGCAGTACTTC. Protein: CSVQGRGLYEQYF.

The DNA of the CDR3 is TGCGCCAGCAGCCAGGACAGGAGGGAAAAACTGTTTTTT. This encodes CASSQDRREKLFF. The J gene is TRBJ1-4, the V gene TRBV4-3; 7 bases fit TRBD1. CDR1 is LGHNA, CDR2 YSLEER, per germline. This CDR3 has 13 amino acids. V trimming: 3 bases; J trimming: 8 bases; junction bases outside the gene matches: 3.

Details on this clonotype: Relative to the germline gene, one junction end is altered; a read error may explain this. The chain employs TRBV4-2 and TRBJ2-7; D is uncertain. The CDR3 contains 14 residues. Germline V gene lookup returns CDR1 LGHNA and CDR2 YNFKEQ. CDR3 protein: CASSQDRLSYEQHF. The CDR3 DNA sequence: TGTGCCAGCAGCCAAGACAGACTGAGCTACGAGCAGCACTTC.

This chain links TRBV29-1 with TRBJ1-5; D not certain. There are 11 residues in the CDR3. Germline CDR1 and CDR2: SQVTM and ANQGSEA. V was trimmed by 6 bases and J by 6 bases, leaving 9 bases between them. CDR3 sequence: CSVGDFQPQHF. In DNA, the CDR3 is TGCAGCGTCGGAGACTTTCAGCCCCAGCATTTT.

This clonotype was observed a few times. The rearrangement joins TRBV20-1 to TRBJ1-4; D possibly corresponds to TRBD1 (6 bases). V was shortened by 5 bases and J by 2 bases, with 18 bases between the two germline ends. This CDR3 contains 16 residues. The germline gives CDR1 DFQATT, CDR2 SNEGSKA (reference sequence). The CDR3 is CSASYGAGATNEKLFF. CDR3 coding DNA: TGCAGTGCTTCTTACGGCGCGGGGGCGACTAATGAAAAACTGTTTTTT.

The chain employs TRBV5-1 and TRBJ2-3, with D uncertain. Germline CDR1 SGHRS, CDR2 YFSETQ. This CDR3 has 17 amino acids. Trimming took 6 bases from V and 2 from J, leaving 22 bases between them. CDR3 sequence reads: CASKFLLGPRLTDTQYF. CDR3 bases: TGCGCCAGCAAATTTCTTCTTGGACCCCGACTCACAGATACGCAGTATTTT. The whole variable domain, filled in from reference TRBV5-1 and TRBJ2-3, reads KAGVTQTPRYLIKTRGQQVTLSCSPISGHRSVSWYQQTPGQGLQFLFEYFSETQRNKGNFPGRFSGRQFSNSRSEMNVSTLELGDSALYLCASKFLLGPRLTDTQYFGPGTRLTVL.

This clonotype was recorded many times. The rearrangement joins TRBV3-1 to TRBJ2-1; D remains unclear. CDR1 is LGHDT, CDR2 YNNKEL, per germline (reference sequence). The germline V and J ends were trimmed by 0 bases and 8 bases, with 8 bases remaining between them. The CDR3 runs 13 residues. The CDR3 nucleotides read TGTGCCAGCAGCCAAGATTTAGGCTATGAGCAGTTCTTC. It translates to CASSQDLGYEQFF.

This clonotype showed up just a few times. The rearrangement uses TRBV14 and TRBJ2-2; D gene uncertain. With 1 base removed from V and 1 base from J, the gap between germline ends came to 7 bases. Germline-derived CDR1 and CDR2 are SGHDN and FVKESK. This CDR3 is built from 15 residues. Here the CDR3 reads CASSQVPVNTGELFF. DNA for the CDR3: TGTGCCAGCAGCCAAGTCCCAGTGAACACCGGGGAGCTGTTTTTT.

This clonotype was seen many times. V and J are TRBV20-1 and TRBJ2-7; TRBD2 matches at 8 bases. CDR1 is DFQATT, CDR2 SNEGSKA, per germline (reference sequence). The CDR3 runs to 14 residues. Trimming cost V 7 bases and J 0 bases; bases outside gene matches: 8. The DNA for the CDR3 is TGCAGTGTAACGCCCACTAGCGGCTCCTACGAGCAGTACTTC. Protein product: CSVTPTSGSYEQYF.

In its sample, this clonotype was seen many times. The CDR3 DNA follows: TGCAGTGCCAGACAGGCGGCCCTCAACGTCCTGACTTTC. Translating gives CSARQAALNVLTF. The chain uses TRBV20-1 and TRBJ2-6, with D perhaps TRBD1 (6 bases). Germline CDR1 and CDR2: DFQATT and SNEGSKA (reference sequence). The CDR3 is 13 residues long. V was clipped by 6 bases and J by 9 bases, with 15 bases between them.

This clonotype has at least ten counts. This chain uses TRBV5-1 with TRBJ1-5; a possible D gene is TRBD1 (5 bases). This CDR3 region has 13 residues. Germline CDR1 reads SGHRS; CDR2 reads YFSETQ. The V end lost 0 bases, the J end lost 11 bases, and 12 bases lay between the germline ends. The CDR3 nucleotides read TGCGCCAGCAGCTTGGATGTCCGGGGGGCCCAGCATTTT. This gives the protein CASSLDVRGAQHF.

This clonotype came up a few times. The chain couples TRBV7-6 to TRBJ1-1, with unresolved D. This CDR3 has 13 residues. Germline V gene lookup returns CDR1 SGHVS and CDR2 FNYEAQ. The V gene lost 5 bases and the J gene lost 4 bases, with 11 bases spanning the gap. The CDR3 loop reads CASSRRAGTEAFF. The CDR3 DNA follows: TGTGCCAGCAGCCGTCGGGCCGGCACTGAAGCTTTCTTT.

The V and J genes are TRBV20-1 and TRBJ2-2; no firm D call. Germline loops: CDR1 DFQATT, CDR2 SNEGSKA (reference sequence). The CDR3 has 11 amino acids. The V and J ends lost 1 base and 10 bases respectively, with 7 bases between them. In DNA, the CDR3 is TGCAGTGCTAGAGGGACCAAGGAGCTGTTTTTT. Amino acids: CSARGTKELFF.

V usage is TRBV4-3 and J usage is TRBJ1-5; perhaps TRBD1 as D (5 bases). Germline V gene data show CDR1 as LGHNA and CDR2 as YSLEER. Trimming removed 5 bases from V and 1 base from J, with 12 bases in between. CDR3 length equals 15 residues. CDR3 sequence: CASSAYWDSNQPQHF. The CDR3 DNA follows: TGCGCCAGCAGCGCATATTGGGACAGCAATCAGCCCCAGCATTTT.

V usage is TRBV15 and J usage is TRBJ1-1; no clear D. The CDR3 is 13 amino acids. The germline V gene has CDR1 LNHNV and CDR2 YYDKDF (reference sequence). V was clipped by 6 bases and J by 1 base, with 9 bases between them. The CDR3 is CATRMGWNTEAFF. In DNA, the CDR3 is TGTGCCACCAGGATGGGGTGGAACACTGAAGCTTTCTTT.